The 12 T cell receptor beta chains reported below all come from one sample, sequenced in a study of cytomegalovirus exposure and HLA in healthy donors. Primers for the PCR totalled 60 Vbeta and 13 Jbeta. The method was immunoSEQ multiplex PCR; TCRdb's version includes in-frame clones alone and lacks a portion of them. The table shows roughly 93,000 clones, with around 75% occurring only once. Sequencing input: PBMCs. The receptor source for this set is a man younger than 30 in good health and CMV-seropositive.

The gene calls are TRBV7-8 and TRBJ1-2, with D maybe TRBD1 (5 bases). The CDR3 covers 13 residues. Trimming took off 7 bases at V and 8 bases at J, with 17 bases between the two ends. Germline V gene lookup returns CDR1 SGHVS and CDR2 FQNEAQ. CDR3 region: CASTTPGVDGYTF. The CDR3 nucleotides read TGTGCCAGCACCACCCCGGGGGTCGACGGCTACACCTTC.

The CDR3 protein is CASSLEGGFVQETQYF. In DNA form, the CDR3 reads TGTGCCAGCAGCTTAGAAGGAGGTTTCGTTCAAGAGACCCAGTACTTC. The J gene is TRBJ2-5, the V gene TRBV7-9; the D gene is possibly TRBD2 (5 bases). CDR3 size: 16 residues. Trimming shortened V by 1 base and J by 2 bases, and 14 bases separated the two germline ends. Germline V lookup: CDR1 SEHNR, CDR2 FQNEAQ (reference sequence).

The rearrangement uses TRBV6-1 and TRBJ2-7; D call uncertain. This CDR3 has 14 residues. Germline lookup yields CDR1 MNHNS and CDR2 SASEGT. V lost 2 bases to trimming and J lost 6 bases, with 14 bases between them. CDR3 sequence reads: CASSERSEVGEQYF. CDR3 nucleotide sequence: TGTGCCAGCAGTGAAAGGTCAGAGGTTGGCGAGCAGTACTTC.

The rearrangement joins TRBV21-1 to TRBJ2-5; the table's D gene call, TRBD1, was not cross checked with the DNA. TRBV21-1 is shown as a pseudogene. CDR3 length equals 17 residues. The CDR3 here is CASSKGSEAGGDETQYF. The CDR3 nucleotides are TGTGCCAGCAGCAAAGGAAGTGAGGCAGGGGGCGATGAGACCCAGTACTTC.

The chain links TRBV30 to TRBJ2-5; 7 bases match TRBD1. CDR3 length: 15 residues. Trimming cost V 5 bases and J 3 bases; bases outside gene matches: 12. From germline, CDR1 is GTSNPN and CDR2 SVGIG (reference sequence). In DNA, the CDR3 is TGTGCCTGGGGGTTCGGACCGACAGGGAAAGAGACCCAGTACTTC. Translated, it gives CAWGFGPTGKETQYF.

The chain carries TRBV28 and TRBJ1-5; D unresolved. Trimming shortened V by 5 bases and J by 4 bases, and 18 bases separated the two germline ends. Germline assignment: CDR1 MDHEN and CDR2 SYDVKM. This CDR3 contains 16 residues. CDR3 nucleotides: TGTGCCAGCAGTCCTCCCCCCATCGGCGGGAATCAGCCCCAGCATTTT. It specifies CASSPPPIGGNQPQHF.

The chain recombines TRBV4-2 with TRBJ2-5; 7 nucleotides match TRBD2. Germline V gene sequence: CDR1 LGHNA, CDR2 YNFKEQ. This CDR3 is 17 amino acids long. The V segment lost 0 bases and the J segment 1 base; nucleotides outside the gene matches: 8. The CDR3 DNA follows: TGTGCCAGCAGCCAAGATGGGGCTAGCGGACTCCAAGAGACCCAGTACTTC. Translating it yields CASSQDGASGLQETQYF.

The CDR3 sequence is CASSLLAGGRNEQFF. DNA of the CDR3: TGTGCCAGCAGCTTACTAGCGGGGGGAAGGAATGAGCAGTTCTTC. V gene TRBV7-2 combines with J gene TRBJ2-1, with TRBD2 matching over 11 bases. CDR3 length equals 15 residues. V lost 2 bases and J lost 7; bases outside the gene matches: 4. Germline V gives CDR1 SGHTA, CDR2 FQGNSA.

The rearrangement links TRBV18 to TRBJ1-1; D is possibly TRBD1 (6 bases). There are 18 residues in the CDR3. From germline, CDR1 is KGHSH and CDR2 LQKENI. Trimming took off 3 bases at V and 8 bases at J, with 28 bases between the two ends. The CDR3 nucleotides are TGTGCCAGCTCACCTGGACCGCGGGGGGGCCGGCCCCGGGGGGAAGCTTTCTTT. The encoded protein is CASSPGPRGGRPRGEAFF.

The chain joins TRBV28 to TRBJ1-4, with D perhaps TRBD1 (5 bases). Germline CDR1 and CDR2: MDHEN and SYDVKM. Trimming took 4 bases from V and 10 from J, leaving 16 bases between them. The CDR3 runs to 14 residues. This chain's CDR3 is CASSSGLKEGKLFF. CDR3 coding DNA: TGTGCCAGCAGTTCGGGACTAAAGGAAGGAAAACTGTTTTTT.

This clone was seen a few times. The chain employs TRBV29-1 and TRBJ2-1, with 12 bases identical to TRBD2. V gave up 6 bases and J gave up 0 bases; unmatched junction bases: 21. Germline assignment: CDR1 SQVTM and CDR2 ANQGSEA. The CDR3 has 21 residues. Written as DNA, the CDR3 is TGCAGCGTCCTAGGACTAGCGGGGTTCGAAAGACACCGAAGCTCCTACAATGAGCAGTTCTTC. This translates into CSVLGLAGFERHRSSYNEQFF.

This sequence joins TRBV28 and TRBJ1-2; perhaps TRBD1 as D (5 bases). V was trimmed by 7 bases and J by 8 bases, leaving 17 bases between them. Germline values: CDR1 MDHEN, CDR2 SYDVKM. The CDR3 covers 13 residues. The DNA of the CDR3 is TGTGCCAGCACCGGAGGAGGGGCCTGGGGCTACACCTTC. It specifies CASTGGGAWGYTF.